One sample yielded the 30 T cell receptor beta chains listed below, sequenced in a study of OX40 agonist ivuxolimab in advanced cancers. The method was immunoSEQ multiplex PCR; TCRdb's version includes in-frame clones alone and lacks a portion of them. Of some 70,000 clones detected, about 80% appear once; the ten largest clones hold 1% to 1.5%. The source was CD4+ or CD8+ T cells sorted from blood, collected in a trial of the OX40 agonist ivuxolimab. Receptors were obtained from an adult with an advanced solid tumor such as melanoma, head and neck, liver or kidney cancer.

V and J are TRBV7-2 and TRBJ1-1, with 10 bases fitting TRBD1. The CDR3 length is 14 residues. Germline CDR1 SGHTA, CDR2 FQGNSA. The V segment lost 3 bases and the J segment 3 bases; nucleotides outside the gene matches: 1. In nucleotides, the CDR3 is TGTGCCAGCAGCTTGGGGACAGGGGACACTGAAGCTTTCTTT. Translation: CASSLGTGDTEAFF.

The rearrangement uses TRBV10-3 and TRBJ2-3; D ambiguous. The V gene lost 3 bases and the J gene lost 5 bases, with 9 bases spanning the gap. The CDR3 is 13 residues long. Looked up from germline, CDR1 is ENHRY and CDR2 is SYGVKD. Here the CDR3 reads CAISDPSRDTQYF. In DNA form, the CDR3 reads TGTGCCATCAGTGATCCTAGTCGAGATACGCAGTATTTT.

The V gene is TRBV6-1, the J gene TRBJ1-1, with 8 bases identical to TRBD1. CDR3 size: 16 residues. With V trimmed by 2 bases and J by 11 bases, 16 bases remained unmatched. CDR1 MNHNS and CDR2 SASEGT come from the germline V gene. The CDR3, as DNA: TGTGCCAGCAGTGAAACACTTTACGGAAACAGGGGGGAGGCTTTCTTT. Amino acid sequence: CASSETLYGNRGEAFF.

CDR3 coding DNA: TGTGCCAGCATCCCCCCCGGGTCAGATACGCAGTATTTT. Its protein product is CASIPPGSDTQYF. The chain carries TRBV9 and TRBJ2-3; D ambiguous. Germline CDR1 SGDLS, CDR2 YYNGEE. This CDR3 region has 13 residues. Trimming left V 6 bases short and J 4 bases short, with 12 bases between.

In its sample, this clone was seen a few times. The chain uses TRBV7-2 and TRBJ1-3; TRBD1 might be the D (5 bases). The CDR3 runs 12 residues. The V gene lost 7 bases and the J gene lost 8 bases, with 12 bases spanning the gap. Germline V gives CDR1 SGHTA, CDR2 FQGNSA. CDR3 DNA sequence: TGTGCCAGCATGGGCGGGGCGTACACCATATATTTT. This encodes CASMGGAYTIYF.

V gene TRBV5-1 combines with J gene TRBJ2-2; D is uncertain. The CDR3 is made up of 13 amino acids. Trimming cost V 4 bases and J 0 bases, with 4 bases left between them. Germline loops: CDR1 SGHRS, CDR2 YFSETQ. DNA of the CDR3: TGCGCCAGCAGCCCGGCGAACACCGGGGAGCTGTTTTTT. Protein sequence: CASSPANTGELFF.

V gene TRBV30 combines with J gene TRBJ2-1, with 10 bases aligning to TRBD2. Germline CDR1 reads GTSNPN; CDR2 reads SVGIG (reference sequence). V dropped 8 bases and J dropped 4; count of bases not matched to a gene: 8. The CDR3 consists of 14 residues. The CDR3 reads CARLAGGLYNEQFF. DNA of the CDR3: TGTGCCCGATTAGCGGGGGGACTTTACAATGAGCAGTTCTTC.

This clone was seen just once. V is TRBV19 and J is TRBJ2-3; no reliable D call. In germline, CDR1 is LNHDA, CDR2 SQIVND (reference sequence). V shed 6 bases and J shed 3 bases, with 16 bases lying between them. This CDR3 is built from 15 residues. The chain's CDR3 is CASRTAGKPTDTQYF. For the CDR3, the DNA is TGTGCCAGTAGAACCGCCGGAAAACCTACAGATACGCAGTATTTT.

This clone appeared once. CDR3 nucleotides: TGTGCCAGCAGTCCAGGGGGCAGGAGCAATCAGCCCCAGCATTTT. Its translation: CASSPGGRSNQPQHF. The chain has TRBV6-1 and TRBJ1-5, with TRBD1 identical over 8 bases. Looked up from germline, CDR1 is MNHNS and CDR2 is SASEGT. J gave up 1 base and V 5 bases, and 4 bases lay outside the gene matches. CDR3 length: 15 amino acids.

This chain connects TRBV4-2 to TRBJ1-3, with 7 nucleotides matching TRBD1. The CDR3 runs 15 residues. Germline V lookup: CDR1 LGHNA, CDR2 YNFKEQ. Losses at the gene ends were 4 bases for V and 1 base for J; bases not matched to a gene: 4. CDR3 DNA: TGTGCCAGCAGCCCATACAGGGGATCTGGAAACACCATATATTTT. Translating it yields CASSPYRGSGNTIYF.

The chain couples TRBV5-4 to TRBJ1-1; D unresolved. The germline CDR1 and CDR2 sequences are SGHNT and YYREEE (reference sequence). CDR3 length: 13 residues. Trimming took off 5 bases at V and 1 base at J, with 9 bases between the two ends. The CDR3 DNA reads as TGTGCCAGCAGTAAGGAGGCGAACACTGAAGCTTTCTTT. This codes for CASSKEANTEAFF.

The V gene is TRBV2, the J gene TRBJ2-1, with D uncertain. This CDR3 region has 13 residues. V was cut by 5 bases and J by 5 bases, with 10 bases left in between. Germline V gene lookup returns CDR1 SNHLY and CDR2 FYNNEI. CDR3 bases: TGTGCCAGCAGTTTGCCACAGAACAATGAGCAGTTCTTC. Residues: CASSLPQNNEQFF.

The rearrangement joins TRBV18 to TRBJ1-5; possibly TRBD1 for D (5 bases). V was pared by 4 bases and J by 1 base, with 11 bases between. The length of the CDR3 is 15 residues. Germline loops: CDR1 KGHSH, CDR2 LQKENI. The DNA of the CDR3 is TGTGCCAGCTCACATTCGGCAGGGAGCAATCAGCCCCAGCATTTT. It specifies CASSHSAGSNQPQHF. The entire variable domain, with the rest obtained from reference TRBV18 and TRBJ1-5, is as follows: NAGVMQNPRHLVRRRGQEARLRCSPMKGHSHVYWYRQLPEEGLKFMVYLQKENIIDESGMPKERFSAEFPKEGPSILRIQQVVRGDSAAYFCASSHSAGSNQPQHFGDGTRLSIL.

This clone was recorded a few times. This chain connects TRBV5-5 to TRBJ1-6; tentatively, D is TRBD1 (5 bases). The germline V gene encodes CDR1 SGHKS and CDR2 YYEKEE (reference sequence). V shed 4 bases and J shed 7 bases, with 15 bases lying between them. CDR3 size: 15 residues. CDR3 bases: TGTGCCAGCAGCCTCGAAGGGGTGTCCAATTCACCCCTCCACTTT. It codes for CASSLEGVSNSPLHF.

The CDR3 loop reads CASSDYPAGCPDEAFF. CDR3 nucleotide sequence: TGTGCCAGCAGTGACTATCCGGCTGGGTGTCCGGATGAAGCTTTCTTT. The chain uses TRBV6-4 and TRBJ1-1; D ambiguous. Trimming pared 1 base from V and 7 bases from J, leaving 19 bases between. Germline V CDR1 and CDR2: MRHNA, SNTAGT. The CDR3 covers 16 residues.

The chain carries TRBV11-2 and TRBJ1-1; no reliable D call. The V end was cut by 3 bases, the J end by 1 base, with 12 bases between. CDR3 length: 15 residues. Germline CDR1 reads SGHAT; CDR2 reads FQNNGV. The CDR3 reads CASSFWTYSNTEAFF. In DNA, the CDR3 is TGTGCCAGCAGCTTTTGGACCTATTCGAACACTGAAGCTTTCTTT.

The chain uses TRBV5-6 and TRBJ2-3; TRBD2 might be the D (6 bases). Germline V gene lookup returns CDR1 SGHDT and CDR2 YYEEEE. This CDR3 has 19 residues. V lost 1 base, J lost 1 base, and 22 bases lay in between. CDR3 sequence: CASSLRVLALRPGTDTQYF. The CDR3 nucleotides read TGTGCCAGCAGCTTGCGTGTACTAGCTCTTCGTCCTGGCACAGATACGCAGTATTTT.

This clone was counted a few times. The chain carries TRBV10-3 and TRBJ2-1; 8 bases are a match to TRBD2. Unmatched junction bases numbered 8, after V lost 6 bases and J lost 4 bases. The germline V gene encodes CDR1 ENHRY and CDR2 SYGVKD. The CDR3 length is 15 residues. CDR3 region: CAISLSGGQYNEQFF. As DNA, the CDR3 is TGTGCCATCAGCCTGAGCGGGGGACAATACAATGAGCAGTTCTTC.

V gene TRBV30 combines with J gene TRBJ2-4; 9 bases match TRBD1. CDR3 length: 14 amino acids. Germline lookup yields CDR1 GTSNPN and CDR2 SVGIG (reference sequence). Here the CDR3 DNA reads TGTGGCTTGGGGACAGGGAAGGCCAAAAACATTCAGTACTTC. Residues: CGLGTGKAKNIQYF.

This clone was detected only a few times. This sequence joins TRBV12-5 and TRBJ2-7, with D maybe TRBD1 (6 bases). The CDR3 is 13 residues long. V lost 1 base and J 5 bases, leaving 9 bases between the germline ends. The germline CDR1 and CDR2 sequences are LGHNT and FRNRAP. The CDR3 loop is CASGLAGANEQYF. CDR3 nucleotides: TGTGCTAGTGGTTTGGCAGGGGCTAACGAGCAGTACTTC. Full variable domain (rest looked up from reference TRBV12-5 and TRBJ2-7): DARVTQTPRHKVTEMGQEVTMRCQPILGHNTVFWYRQTMMQGLELLAYFRNRAPLDDSGMPKDRFSAEMPDATLATLKIQPSEPRDSAVYFCASGLAGANEQYFGPGTRLTVT.

The chain carries TRBV4-2 and TRBJ2-1; tentatively, D is TRBD2 (7 bases). V lost 4 bases to trimming and J lost 6 bases, with 16 bases between them. Germline V gene lookup returns CDR1 LGHNA and CDR2 YNFKEQ. CDR3 length equals 15 residues. This CDR3 is CASSLGGGGGNEQFF. The CDR3 DNA sequence: TGTGCCAGCAGCCTCGGAGGGGGAGGGGGCAATGAGCAGTTCTTC.

The chain combines TRBV13 with TRBJ1-2, with D perhaps matching TRBD1 (5 bases). The V and J ends lost 5 bases and 0 bases respectively, with 16 bases between them. Germline CDR1 PRHDT, CDR2 FYEKMQ (reference sequence). The CDR3 has 16 residues. The CDR3, as DNA: TGTGCCAGCAGCCGAAGGGACGGCCGAGCTAACTATGGCTACACCTTC. It encodes CASSRRDGRANYGYTF.

This chain links TRBV5-4 with TRBJ1-2, with 8 bases aligning to TRBD1. This CDR3 has 14 residues. Germline V gene data show CDR1 as SGHNT and CDR2 as YYREEE (reference sequence). V was clipped by 4 bases and J by 7 bases; unmatched bases: 9. Here the CDR3 reads CASSPGGVSSGYTF. The CDR3 DNA sequence: TGTGCCAGCAGCCCAGGGGGCGTATCGAGTGGCTACACCTTC.

The chain employs TRBV27 and TRBJ2-7; D is undetermined. The CDR3 is 14 residues long. The germline V and J ends were trimmed by 3 bases and 2 bases, with 11 bases remaining between them. Germline V gene data show CDR1 as MNHEY and CDR2 as SMNVEV (reference sequence). CDR3 DNA sequence: TGTGCCAGCAGTTTCACAAGGGCTACCTACGAGCAGTACTTC. Encoded protein: CASSFTRATYEQYF.

The chain joins TRBV5-1 to TRBJ1-4; TRBD1 matches 12 bases. The CDR3 is 16 amino acids. Germline trimming cut 4 bases from V and 9 bases from J; bases unmatched to any gene: 10. CDR1 and CDR2 from the germline V gene are SGHRS and YFSETQ. The CDR3 nucleotides are TGCGCCAGCAGCCTACCCGGGGGACAGGGGGCGCAAAAACTGTTTTTT. Protein product: CASSLPGGQGAQKLFF.

The chain has TRBV29-1 and TRBJ2-1, with D tentatively TRBD1 (6 bases). The germline gives CDR1 SQVTM, CDR2 ANQGSEA. CDR3 size: 14 residues. Trimming took off 4 bases at V and 9 bases at J, with 19 bases between the two ends. The CDR3 region is CSVGRQAGYSEQFF. CDR3 bases: TGCAGCGTTGGACGACAGGCTGGGTATAGTGAGCAGTTCTTC.

The genes are TRBV4-1 and TRBJ1-3, with D perhaps matching TRBD1 (6 bases). The CDR3 consists of 17 residues. V was pared by 4 bases and J by 0 bases, with 16 bases between. Germline V gene sequence: CDR1 MGHRA, CDR2 YSYEKL. The CDR3 DNA follows: TGCGCCAGCAGCCCCAGGGGACCCTCAACCTCTGGAAACACCATATATTTT. This encodes CASSPRGPSTSGNTIYF.

This clone was recorded at least ten times. The chain carries TRBV5-1 and TRBJ2-3; D remains ambiguous. V shed 1 base and J shed 1 base, with 16 bases lying between them. CDR3 length equals 17 residues. CDR1 is SGHRS and CDR2 is YFSETQ in the germline V gene. The CDR3, as DNA: TGCGCCAGCAGCTTGACAAGATTGTTCCTCCGCACAGATACGCAGTATTTT. Translated, it gives CASSLTRLFLRTDTQYF.

The chain links TRBV10-3 to TRBJ2-3; no definite D call. V dropped 6 bases and J dropped 4 bases, with 5 bases sitting between them. The germline V gene has CDR1 ENHRY and CDR2 SYGVKD. CDR3 size: 11 residues. The CDR3 loop reads CAIRGADTQYF. The CDR3 coding sequence is TGTGCCATCAGGGGTGCAGATACGCAGTATTTT.

The chain links TRBV19 to TRBJ2-2, with D possibly called TRBD1 or TRBD2 (5 bases each). The CDR3 runs 14 residues. The germline V gene encodes CDR1 LNHDA and CDR2 SQIVND (reference sequence). The germline V and J ends were trimmed by 7 bases and 8 bases, with 17 bases remaining between them. The CDR3 region is CASTPGTPRGELFF. CDR3 sequence (DNA): TGTGCCAGTACCCCAGGGACGCCCAGAGGGGAGCTGTTTTTT.